Included here is one T cell receptor beta chain sequence, with context. The antigen is not known. CDR1 and CDR2 (germline): MNHEY, SVGAGI. The CDR3 is made up of 14 amino acids. V lost 4 bases, J lost 2 bases, and 11 bases lay in between. Via MiXCR, TCRdb re-called the 5' RACE reads, giving one row per CDR3 protein. The table shows about 270,000 distinct CDR3 sequences, with more than 15% occurring only once. The data were taken from a study of T-cell memory formation after mild COVID-19. Findings and limits, study-wide: CD4/CD8 balance characterized clones contracting day 15 to 85, and CD4+ skew characterized later expanders. For contracting clones, CD4+ ones sat mainly in CM and EM, CD8+ in EMRA. Second-wave clones reaching peak frequency on day 37 lacked confirmed SARS-CoV-2 specificity.

Sequencing was carried out using PBMCs or a T cell subset sorted from them (not recorded which). The rearrangement uses TRBV6-5 and TRBJ1-1; D gene unclear. The receptor was isolated from a man aged 18-30 years who had mild COVID-19 (a few samples of this study predate the infection). Cell type and time point are not known. CDR3 bases: TGTGCCAGCAGTTCAGCGTCGGCTAACACTGAAGCTTTCTTT. Translating it yields CASSSASANTEAFF.